The following is a T cell receptor (beta chain) sequence with its context. Its antigen is still unknown. This specimen belongs to a study of identical twins. A universal primer site was incorporated via template switching, and the cDNA contained unique molecular identifiers. TCRdb itself ran the 5' RACE reads through MiXCR, one entry per CDR3 protein. The sample includes approximately 190,000 distinct CDR3 sequences, about a sixth of them seen just once. Study observations and caveats: Among out-of-frame alpha sequences shared by twins, low generation probability occurred in excess.

With 2 bases removed from V and 1 base from J, the gap between germline ends came to 14 bases. Germline V gene sequence: CDR1 LGHNT, CDR2 FRNRAP. The CDR3 consists of 17 residues. This sample also appeared in a second study, on T cells expressing NK-cell markers. That report notes: It was sorted CD3+CD56+NKG2C+, CD3+CD56+NKG2C- and CD3+CD56-NKG2C+ T cells that supplied the TCR beta repertoires. NKG2C+ dominant clonotypes from roughly 6 donors made up about 1.0-8% of CD8+ T cells.

The sequence was obtained from a woman aged 18-29 years in good health. J is TRBJ2-2 and V is TRBV12-5; TRBD1 or TRBD2 may be the D gene (5 bases each). Sequencing was carried out using CD8+ T cells sorted from blood. CDR3 nucleotides: TGTGCTAGTGGTTTGCCACGAGGGACGGGGAACACCGGGGAGCTGTTTTTT. Encoded protein: CASGLPRGTGNTGELFF.